Below, 2 T cell receptor beta chains from the same sample are listed, as sequenced in a study of response to subunit inactivated influenza vaccine. TCRdb re-called the RT-PCR reads with MiXCR, one entry per CDR3 protein. Among under 850,000 distinct CDR3 sequences, around 20% were seen once, and the ten largest hold roughly a tenth. The sequences come from PBMCs from blood, collected roughly 5 days after vaccination. The receptors shown here come from a man aged 50 or older who received an inactivated influenza vaccine.

The chain has TRBV2 and TRBJ2-7; D remains unclear. Germline loops: CDR1 SNHLY, CDR2 FYNNEI. Trimming removed 4 bases at V and 6 bases at J, with 13 bases between. The CDR3 consists of 13 residues. The CDR3 protein is CASSVSKGVEQYF. The CDR3 DNA reads TGTGCCAGCAGTGTTTCGAAGGGCGTCGAGCAGTACTTC.

This chain joins TRBV4-1 and TRBJ2-7; D not resolved. Germline values: CDR1 MGHRA, CDR2 YSYEKL. Between the trimmed V and J ends, which lost 0 bases and 6 bases, there was a span of 21 bases. This CDR3 is built from 17 residues. The CDR3 protein is CASSQDRRSGPLGEQYF. CDR3 nucleotides: TGCGCCAGCAGCCAAGATAGAAGAAGTGGTCCCTTAGGCGAGCAGTACTTC.